This paragraph covers one T cell receptor beta chain sequence. Its antigen remains unidentified. The data originate from a study of cytomegalovirus exposure and HLA in healthy donors. Findings of the study overall: Previous analysis showed most TCR beta V segments were productive about 87% or about 30% of the time. Researchers reportedly found TCR beta sequences accurately predicted most subjects' HLA-A and HLA-B alleles. A later analysis reportedly identified an Asian-associated ancestry cluster as carrying fewer N-insertions than the roughly 700-donor mean.

The PCR ran on 60 Vbeta and 13 Jbeta primers. Clones were read by immunoSEQ multiplex PCR, and TCRdb kept only the in-frame ones, dropping some. This table has about 170,000 clones, approximately 80% appearing once. Trimming cost V 4 bases and J 13 bases; bases outside gene matches: 5. The CDR3 sequence is 12 residues long. Germline V lookup: CDR1 MGHRA, CDR2 YSYEKL. The sequencing sample was made of PBMCs. The V and J genes are TRBV4-1 and TRBJ2-1; TRBD2 matches at 9 bases. This TCR derives from a man under 40 in good health and CMV-seropositive. The CDR3 is CASSRAGGPQFF. CDR3 DNA: TGCGCCAGCAGCCGGGCGGGAGGGCCCCAGTTCTTC.